The rows below give T cell receptor beta chains drawn from one sample of a study of blood T cell repertoires in COVID-19. Generated by immunoSEQ multiplex PCR, the TCRdb table keeps only in-frame clones and is missing some. There are roughly 300,000 clones in the sample; roughly 90% occur only once, and 18% lies in the top ten. Input material: PBMCs or T cells enriched from blood (not recorded which). The receptors derive from a woman in her twenties or thirties who had recovered from COVID-19. CDR3s include the opening cysteine and the closing phenylalanine or tryptophan. The D gene is left open where the match is weak. The size entry is marked missing in some rows and otherwise reads once, few, many or a size class.

>TRBJ2-1|TRBD2|.|TRBV5-6
CASGLAGIGDEQFF
TGTGCCTCGGGGCTAGCGGGCATAGGGGATGAGCAGTTCTTC
>TRBJ2-7|TRBD1|.|TRBV6-2/TRBV6-3
CASSPGDRVSYEQYF
TGTGCCAGCAGTCCGGGGGACAGGGTCTCCTACGAGCAGTACTTC
>TRBJ2-7|.|.|TRBV2
CASSGQLGYEQYF
TGTGCCAGCAGTGGACAGTTAGGGTACGAGCAGTACTTC
>TRBJ2-3|TRBD2|.|TRBV7-2
CASSLVAGGGTDTQYF
TGTGCCAGCAGCCTTGTAGCGGGGGGGGGCACAGATACGCAGTATTTT
>TRBJ2-2|TRBD1|.|TRBV28
CASSLVGDRDTGELFF
TGTGCCAGCAGTTTAGTTGGGGACAGGGACACCGGGGAGCTGTTTTTT
>TRBJ2-7|.|.|TRBV7-3
CASSPHAAGLYEQYF
TGTGCCAGCAGCCCTCACGCGGCGGGACTCTACGAGCAGTACTTC
>TRBJ1-5|TRBD1|.|TRBV5-6
CASSPQGAQPQHF
TGTGCCAGCAGTCCGCAGGGGGCTCAGCCCCAGCATTTT
>TRBJ1-3|.|.|TRBV18
CASSPGASGNTIYF
TGTGCCAGCTCACCCGGAGCATCAGGAAACACCATATATTTT
>TRBJ1-3|.|.|TRBV3-1/TRBV3-2
CASSQQGDGNTIYF
TGTGCCAGCAGCCAACAGGGTGACGGAAACACCATATATTTT
>TRBJ1-1|.|once|TRBV6-2/TRBV6-3
CASSYYGGDTEAFF
TGTGCCAGCAGTTACTACGGGGGGGACACTGAAGCTTTCTTT
>TRBJ1-1|TRBD1|.|TRBV5-1
CASKWTGMNTEAFF
TGCGCCAGCAAATGGACAGGGATGAACACTGAAGCTTTCTTT
>TRBJ2-5|.|.|TRBV21-1
CASSPREGDEETQYF
TGTGCCAGCAGCCCGAGGGAGGGGGATGAAGAGACCCAGTACTTC
>TRBJ2-7|.|.|TRBV18
CASSPPGRGAYEQYF
TGTGCCAGCTCACCACCCGGCAGGGGGGCCTACGAGCAGTACTTC
>TRBJ2-3|.|.|TRBV6-1
CASSEKFEGDTQYF
TGTGCCAGCAGTGAAAAGTTTGAGGGAGATACGCAGTATTTT
>TRBJ2-7|TRBD1|.|TRBV19
CASSPGQGVEQYF
TGTGCCAGTAGTCCAGGACAGGGGGTCGAGCAGTACTTC
>TRBJ1-1|TRBD1|.|TRBV28
CASRTGGAGAFF
TGTGCCAGTAGGACAGGGGGCGCTGGGGCTTTCTTT
>TRBJ2-5|TRBD2|.|TRBV4-1
CASSQGGGGTVETQYF
TGCGCCAGCAGCCAAGGAGGCGGGGGAACCGTAGAGACCCAGTACTTC
>TRBJ2-2|.|few|TRBV4-1
CASSQAPDGRGTGELFF
TGCGCCAGCAGCCAAGCCCCGGACGGTCGGGGCACCGGGGAGCTGTTTTTT
>TRBJ1-6|.|once|TRBV30
CAMKAAYNSPLHF
TGTGCCATGAAGGCGGCCTATAATTCACCCCTCCACTTT
>TRBJ2-3|.|.|TRBV5-6
CASMDSSTDTQYF
TGTGCCAGCATGGACAGTAGCACAGATACGCAGTATTTT
>TRBJ1-1|.|.|TRBV28
CASSIKGFRAFF
TGTGCCAGCAGCATCAAGGGGTTCAGAGCTTTCTTT
>TRBJ1-1|.|.|TRBV5-1
CASSLTRPNTEAFF
TGCGCCAGCAGCTTGACACGCCCGAACACTGAAGCTTTCTTT
>TRBJ2-7|.|.|TRBV12-3/TRBV12-4
CASSLWQYEQYF
TGTGCCAGCAGTTTATGGCAGTACGAGCAGTACTTC
>TRBJ1-5|.|once|TRBV28
CATPIRFQPQHF
TGTGCCACCCCGATCAGGTTCCAGCCCCAGCATTTT
>TRBJ2-1|.|.|TRBV7-2
CASSFLRDNEQFF
TGTGCCAGCAGCTTCCTACGGGACAATGAGCAGTTCTTC
>TRBJ2-1|TRBD2|.|TRBV28
CASSFTSKSGRYNEQFF
TGTGCCAGCAGTTTCACTTCCAAAAGCGGGAGGTACAATGAGCAGTTCTTC
>TRBJ1-3|.|.|TRBV19
CASSLGLSGNTIYF
TGTGCCAGTAGTCTAGGTCTTTCTGGAAACACCATATATTTT
>TRBJ1-2|.|.|TRBV5-6
CASSLGQGGYTF
TGTGCCAGCAGCTTGGGGCAGGGAGGCTACACCTTC
>TRBJ1-6|TRBD1|.|TRBV6-5
CASTRGTANSPLHF
TGTGCCAGCACCCGGGGGACAGCGAATTCACCCCTCCACTTT
>TRBJ1-1|TRBD1|once|TRBV3-1/TRBV3-2
CASSLDRGLWNTEAFF
TGTGCCAGCAGCCTAGACAGGGGGCTGTGGAACACTGAAGCTTTCTTT
>TRBJ2-1|TRBD1|.|TRBV28
CASTATGNRFTFF
TGTGCCAGCACCGCGACAGGGAACAGATTCACGTTCTTC
>TRBJ1-4|TRBD1|.|TRBV28
CATLGTGRTVNEKLFF
TGTGCCACCTTGGGGACAGGGAGGACAGTTAATGAAAAACTGTTTTTT
>TRBJ2-1|.|.|TRBV19
CASRLGLSSYNEQFF
TGTGCCAGTAGACTTGGACTCAGCTCCTACAATGAGCAGTTCTTC
>TRBJ1-2|.|once|TRBV4-2
CASSQTGVDGYTF
TGTGCCAGCAGCCAAACGGGGGTGGATGGCTACACCTTC
>TRBJ2-6|TRBD2|.|TRBV4-3
CASSRGTSGRPSGANVLTF
TGCGCCAGCAGCCGAGGGACTAGCGGGAGGCCCTCTGGGGCCAACGTCCTGACTTTC
>TRBJ2-5|.|.|TRBV6-2/TRBV6-3
CASSYSFVGGSEETQYF
TGTGCCAGCAGTTACTCGTTCGTCGGTGGTAGCGAAGAGACCCAGTACTTC
>TRBJ1-3|.|few|TRBV7-6
CASSDREGNTIYF
TGTGCCAGCAGTGACAGAGAAGGAAACACCATATATTTT
>TRBJ1-2|TRBD1|.|TRBV30
CAWRDRGNYGYTF
TGTGCCTGGAGGGACAGGGGTAACTATGGCTACACCTTC
>TRBJ2-3|.|.|TRBV12-3/TRBV12-4
CASSFGRVDTQYF
TGTGCCAGCAGTTTTGGCCGGGTGGATACGCAGTATTTT
>TRBJ2-2|TRBD2|.|TRBV6-2/TRBV6-3
CASSYPGLAGPPTGELFF
TGTGCCAGCAGTTACCCGGGACTAGCGGGACCGCCCACCGGGGAGCTGTTTTTT
>TRBJ2-7|.|once|TRBV28
CASSLGQVAYEQYF
TGTGCCAGCAGTTTAGGGCAGGTAGCCTACGAGCAGTACTTC
>TRBJ1-5|.|.|TRBV3-1/TRBV3-2
CASSQDRAQPQHF
TGTGCCAGCAGCCAAGACAGGGCTCAGCCCCAGCATTTT
>TRBJ2-6|.|.|TRBV27
CASSLKTGSGANVLTF
TGTGCCAGCAGCCTAAAGACTGGCTCTGGGGCCAACGTCCTGACTTTC
>TRBJ2-7|TRBD2|.|TRBV5-4
CASSLDGTSSYEQYF
TGTGCCAGCAGCTTGGATGGGACTAGCTCCTACGAGCAGTACTTC
>TRBJ1-1|TRBD1|once|TRBV5-6
CASSLPGTVGTEAFF
TGTGCCAGCAGCCTCCCAGGGACAGTAGGTACTGAAGCTTTCTTT